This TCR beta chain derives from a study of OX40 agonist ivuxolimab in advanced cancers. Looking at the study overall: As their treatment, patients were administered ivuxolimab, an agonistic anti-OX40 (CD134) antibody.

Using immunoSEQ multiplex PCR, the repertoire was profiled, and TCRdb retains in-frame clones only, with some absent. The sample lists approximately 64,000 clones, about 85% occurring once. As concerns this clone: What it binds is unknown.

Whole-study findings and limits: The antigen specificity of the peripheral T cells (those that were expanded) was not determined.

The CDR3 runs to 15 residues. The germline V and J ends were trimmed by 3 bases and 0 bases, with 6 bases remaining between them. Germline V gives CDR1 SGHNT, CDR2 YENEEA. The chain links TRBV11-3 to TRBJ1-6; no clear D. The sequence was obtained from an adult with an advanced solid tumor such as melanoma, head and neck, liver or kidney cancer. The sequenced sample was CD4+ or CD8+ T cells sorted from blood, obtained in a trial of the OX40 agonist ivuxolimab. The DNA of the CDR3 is TGTGCCAGCAGCTTGAGGAGCTCCTATAATTCACCCCTCCACTTT. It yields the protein CASSLRSSYNSPLHF.